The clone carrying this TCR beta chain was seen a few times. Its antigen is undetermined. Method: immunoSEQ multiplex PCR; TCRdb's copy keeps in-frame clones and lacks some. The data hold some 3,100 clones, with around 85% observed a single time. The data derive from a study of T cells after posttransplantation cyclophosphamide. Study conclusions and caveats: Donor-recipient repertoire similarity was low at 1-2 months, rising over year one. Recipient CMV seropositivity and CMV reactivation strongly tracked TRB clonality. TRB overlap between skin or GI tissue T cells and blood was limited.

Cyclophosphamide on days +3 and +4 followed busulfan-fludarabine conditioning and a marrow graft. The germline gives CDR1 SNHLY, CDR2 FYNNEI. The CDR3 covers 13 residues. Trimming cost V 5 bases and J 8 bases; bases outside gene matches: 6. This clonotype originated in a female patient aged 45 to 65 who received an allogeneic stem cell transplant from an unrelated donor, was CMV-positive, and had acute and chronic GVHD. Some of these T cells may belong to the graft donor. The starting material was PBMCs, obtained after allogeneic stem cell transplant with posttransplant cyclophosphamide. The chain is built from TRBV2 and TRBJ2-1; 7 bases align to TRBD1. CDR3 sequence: CASSQRTGDEQFF. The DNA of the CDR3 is TGTGCCAGCAGTCAGAGGACAGGCGATGAGCAGTTCTTC.